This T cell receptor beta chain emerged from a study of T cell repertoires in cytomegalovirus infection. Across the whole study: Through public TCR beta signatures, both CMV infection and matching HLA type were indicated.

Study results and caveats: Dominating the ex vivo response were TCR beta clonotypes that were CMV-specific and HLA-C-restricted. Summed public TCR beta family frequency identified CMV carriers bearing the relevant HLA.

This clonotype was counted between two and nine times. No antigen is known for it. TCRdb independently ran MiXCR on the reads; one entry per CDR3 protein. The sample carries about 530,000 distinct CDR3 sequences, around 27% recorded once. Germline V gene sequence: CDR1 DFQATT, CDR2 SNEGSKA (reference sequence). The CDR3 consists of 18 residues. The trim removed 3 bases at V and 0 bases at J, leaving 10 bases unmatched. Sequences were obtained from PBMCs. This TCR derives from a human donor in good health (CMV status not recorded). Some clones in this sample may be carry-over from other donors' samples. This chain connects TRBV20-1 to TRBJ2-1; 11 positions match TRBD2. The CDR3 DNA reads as TGCAGTGCTAGGCTCCGACTAGCGGGACCTAGCTCCTACAATGAGCAGTTCTTC. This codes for CSARLRLAGPSSYNEQFF.